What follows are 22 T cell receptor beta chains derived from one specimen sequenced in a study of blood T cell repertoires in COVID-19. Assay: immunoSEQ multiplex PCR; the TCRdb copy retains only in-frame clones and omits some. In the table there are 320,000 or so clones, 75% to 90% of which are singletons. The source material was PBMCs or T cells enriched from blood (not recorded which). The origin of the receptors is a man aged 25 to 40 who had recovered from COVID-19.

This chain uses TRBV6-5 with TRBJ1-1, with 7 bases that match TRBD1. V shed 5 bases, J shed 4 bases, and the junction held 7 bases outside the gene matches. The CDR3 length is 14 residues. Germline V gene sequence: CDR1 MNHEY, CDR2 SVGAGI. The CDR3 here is CASSPDRVITEAFF. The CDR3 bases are TGTGCCAGCAGTCCCGACAGGGTGATCACTGAAGCTTTCTTT.

CDR3 in amino acids: CASSFPAGERYEQYF. For the CDR3, the DNA is TGTGCCAGCAGCTTTCCGGCAGGGGAGCGCTACGAGCAGTACTTC. J is TRBJ2-7 and V is TRBV7-2, with D possibly being TRBD1 (6 bases). The CDR3 length is 15 residues. Germline V gene data show CDR1 as SGHTA and CDR2 as FQGNSA. The V and J ends lost 3 bases and 3 bases respectively, with 15 bases between them.

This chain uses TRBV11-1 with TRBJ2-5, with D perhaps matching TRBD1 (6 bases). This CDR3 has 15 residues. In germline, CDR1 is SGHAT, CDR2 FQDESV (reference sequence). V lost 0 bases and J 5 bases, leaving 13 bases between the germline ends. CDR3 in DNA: TGTGCCAGCAGCTTAGCGCCCAGGGGAGAGGAGACCCAGTACTTC. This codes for CASSLAPRGEETQYF.

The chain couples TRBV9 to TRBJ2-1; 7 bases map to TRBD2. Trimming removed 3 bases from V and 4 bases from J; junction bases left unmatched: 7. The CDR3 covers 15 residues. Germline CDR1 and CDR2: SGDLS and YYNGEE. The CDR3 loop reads CASSDWASGYNEQFF. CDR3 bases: TGTGCCAGCAGCGACTGGGCTAGCGGTTACAATGAGCAGTTCTTC.

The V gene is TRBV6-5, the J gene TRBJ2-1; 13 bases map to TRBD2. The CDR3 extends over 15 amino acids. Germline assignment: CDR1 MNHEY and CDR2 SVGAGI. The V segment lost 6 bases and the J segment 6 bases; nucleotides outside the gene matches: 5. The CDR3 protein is CASRYTSGGVNEQFF. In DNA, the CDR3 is TGTGCCAGCAGATATACTAGCGGGGGGGTCAATGAGCAGTTCTTC.

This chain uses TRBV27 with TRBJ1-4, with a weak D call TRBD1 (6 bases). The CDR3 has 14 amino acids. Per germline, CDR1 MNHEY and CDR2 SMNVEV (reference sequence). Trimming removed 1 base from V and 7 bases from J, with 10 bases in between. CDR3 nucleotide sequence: TGTGCCAGCAGTTTATTGGGGGCTGGTGAAAAACTGTTTTTT. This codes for CASSLLGAGEKLFF.

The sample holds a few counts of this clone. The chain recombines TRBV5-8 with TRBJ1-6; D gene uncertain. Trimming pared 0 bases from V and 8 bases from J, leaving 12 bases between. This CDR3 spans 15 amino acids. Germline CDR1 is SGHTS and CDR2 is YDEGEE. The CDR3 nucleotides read TGTGCCAGCAGCTTGGCCCCGGTACCATATTCACCCCTCCACTTT. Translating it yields CASSLAPVPYSPLHF.

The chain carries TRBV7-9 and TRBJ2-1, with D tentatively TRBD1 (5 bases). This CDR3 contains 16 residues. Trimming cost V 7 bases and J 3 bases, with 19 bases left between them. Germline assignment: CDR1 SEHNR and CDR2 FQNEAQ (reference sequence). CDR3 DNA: TGTGCCAGCACCCCAGGGAACAGGCCGCTCTACAATGAGCAGTTCTTC. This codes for CASTPGNRPLYNEQFF.

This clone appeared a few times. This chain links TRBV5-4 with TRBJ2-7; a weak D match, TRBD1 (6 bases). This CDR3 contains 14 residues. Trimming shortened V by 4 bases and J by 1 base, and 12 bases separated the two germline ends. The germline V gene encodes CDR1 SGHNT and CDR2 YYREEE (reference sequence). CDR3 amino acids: CASSPRDISYEQYF. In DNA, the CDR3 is TGTGCCAGCAGCCCTAGGGACATTTCCTACGAGCAGTACTTC. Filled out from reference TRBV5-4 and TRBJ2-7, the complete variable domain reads ETGVTQSPTHLIKTRGQQVTLRCSSQSGHNTVSWYQQALGQGPQFIFQYYREEENGRGNFPPRFSGLQFPNYSSELNVNALELDDSALYLCASSPRDISYEQYFGPGTRLTVT.

The CDR3: CASSPRWGEGNQPQHF. The CDR3 DNA is TGTGCCAGTAGTCCCCGATGGGGCGAGGGCAATCAGCCCCAGCATTTT. The chain has TRBV19 and TRBJ1-5, with a weak D call TRBD1 (5 bases). From germline, CDR1 is LNHDA and CDR2 SQIVND (reference sequence). Trimming took off 5 bases at V and 2 bases at J, with 16 bases between the two ends. The CDR3 is 16 amino acids.

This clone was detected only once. This CDR3 is CASSAGTREQFF. The CDR3 region has the DNA TGTGCCAGCTCAGCCGGGACACGTGAGCAGTTCTTC. The V call is TRBV18, the J call TRBJ2-1; D is perhaps TRBD1 (6 bases). This CDR3 contains 12 residues. Deletions cut 5 bases from V and 9 bases from J, with 11 bases between. The germline gives CDR1 KGHSH, CDR2 LQKENI.

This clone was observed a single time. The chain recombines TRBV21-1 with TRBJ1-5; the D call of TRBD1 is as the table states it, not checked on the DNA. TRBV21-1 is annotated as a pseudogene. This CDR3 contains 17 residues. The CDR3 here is CASSKTRRGQGVVPQHF. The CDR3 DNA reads TGTGCCAGCAGCAAAACCAGGAGAGGACAGGGAGTGGTGCCCCAGCATTTT.

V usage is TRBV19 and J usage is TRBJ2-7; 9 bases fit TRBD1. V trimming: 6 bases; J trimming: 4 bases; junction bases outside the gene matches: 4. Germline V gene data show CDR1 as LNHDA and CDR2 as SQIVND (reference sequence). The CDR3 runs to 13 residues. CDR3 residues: CASRDRGTYEQYF. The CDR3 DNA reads TGTGCCAGTAGGGACAGGGGAACTTACGAGCAGTACTTC.

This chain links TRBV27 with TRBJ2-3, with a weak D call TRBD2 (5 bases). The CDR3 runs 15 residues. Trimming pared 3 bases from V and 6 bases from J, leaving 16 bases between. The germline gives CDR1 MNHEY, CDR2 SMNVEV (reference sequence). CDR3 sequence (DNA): TGTGCCAGCAGTTTTGTTGCGGGTCAGGCTGATACGCAGTATTTT. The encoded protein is CASSFVAGQADTQYF.

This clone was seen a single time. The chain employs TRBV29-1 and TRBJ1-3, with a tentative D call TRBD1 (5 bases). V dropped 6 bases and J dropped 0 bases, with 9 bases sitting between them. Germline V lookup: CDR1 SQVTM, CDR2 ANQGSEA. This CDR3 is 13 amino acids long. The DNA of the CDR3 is TGCAGCGTCGGACACAACTCTGGAAACACCATATATTTT. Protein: CSVGHNSGNTIYF.

The CDR3 nucleotides are TGCGCCAGCAGCCAAGCCAGCGCTTCTAGCACAGATACGCAGTATTTT. Its protein is CASSQASASSTDTQYF. This chain connects TRBV4-1 to TRBJ2-3; D is uncertain. Trimming pared 1 base from V and 0 bases from J, leaving 11 bases between. Germline V gene data show CDR1 as MGHRA and CDR2 as YSYEKL. The CDR3 has 16 amino acids.

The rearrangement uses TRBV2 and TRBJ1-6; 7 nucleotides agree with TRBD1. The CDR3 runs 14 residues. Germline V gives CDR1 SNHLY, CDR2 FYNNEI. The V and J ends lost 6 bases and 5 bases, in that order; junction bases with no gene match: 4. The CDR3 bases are TGTGCCAGCAGCGTAGGGACAGATAATTCACCCCTCCACTTT. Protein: CASSVGTDNSPLHF.

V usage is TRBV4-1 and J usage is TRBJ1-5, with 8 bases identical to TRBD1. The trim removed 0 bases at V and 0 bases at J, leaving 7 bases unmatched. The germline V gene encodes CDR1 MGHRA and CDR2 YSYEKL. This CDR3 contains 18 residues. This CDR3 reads CASSQDWAGGRSNQPQHF. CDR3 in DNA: TGCGCCAGCAGCCAAGATTGGGCAGGGGGCCGTAGCAATCAGCCCCAGCATTTT.

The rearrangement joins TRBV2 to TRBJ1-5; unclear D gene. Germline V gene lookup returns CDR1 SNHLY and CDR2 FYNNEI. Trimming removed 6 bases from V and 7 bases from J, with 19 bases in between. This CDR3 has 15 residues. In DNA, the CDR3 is TGTGCCAGCAGCCTGACTGACACCGGGGTACAGCCCCAGCATTTT. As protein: CASSLTDTGVQPQHF.

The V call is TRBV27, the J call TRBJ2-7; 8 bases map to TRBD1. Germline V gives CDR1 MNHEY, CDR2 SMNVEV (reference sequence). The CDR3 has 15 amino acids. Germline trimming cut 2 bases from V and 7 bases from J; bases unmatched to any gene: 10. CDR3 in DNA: TGTGCCAGCAGTTTAGTCCGGACAGGGAGCCGGGAGCAGTACTTC. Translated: CASSLVRTGSREQYF.

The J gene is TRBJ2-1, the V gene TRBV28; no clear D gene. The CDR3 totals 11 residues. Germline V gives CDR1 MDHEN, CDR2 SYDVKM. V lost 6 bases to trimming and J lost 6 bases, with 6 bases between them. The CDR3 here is CASRARNEQFF. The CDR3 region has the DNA TGTGCCAGCAGGGCACGCAATGAGCAGTTCTTC.

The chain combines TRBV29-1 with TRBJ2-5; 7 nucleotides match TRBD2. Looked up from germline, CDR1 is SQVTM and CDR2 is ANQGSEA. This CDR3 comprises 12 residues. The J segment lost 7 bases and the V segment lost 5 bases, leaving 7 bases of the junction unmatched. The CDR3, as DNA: TGCAGCGTTTGGGTCGGGGAGGGGACCCAGTACTTC. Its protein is CSVWVGEGTQYF.